This TCR beta chain emerged from a study of shared T cell receptors in the human thymus. Assay: immunoSEQ multiplex PCR; the TCRdb copy retains only in-frame clones and omits some. The sample carries hundreds of thousands of clones, around 87% recorded once. There are 17 residues in the CDR3. Germline values: CDR1 SGHTA, CDR2 FQGNSA. Germline trimming cut 5 bases from V and 3 bases from J; bases unmatched to any gene: 9. These data also formed part of another study, on human thymus T cells. According to that study: The thymus tissue came from resections taken during corrective heart surgery.

This TCR came from a boy in the first two years of life with a congenital heart defect. The chain combines TRBV7-2 with TRBJ1-4; 10 bases match TRBD1. Material for sequencing was thymocytes. CDR3 residues: CASSPRGDRGPNEKLFF. The CDR3 DNA sequence: TGTGCCAGCAGCCCCCGAGGGGACAGGGGTCCTAATGAAAAACTGTTTTTT. The whole variable domain, remainder taken from reference TRBV7-2 and TRBJ1-4, is GAGVSQSPSNKVTEKGKDVELRCDPISGHTALYWYRQSLGQGLEFLIYFQGNSAPDKSGLPSDRFSAERTGGSVSTLTIQRTQQEDSAVYLCASSPRGDRGPNEKLFFGSGTQLSVL.